This T cell receptor beta chain is drawn from a study of shared clonotypes between healthy human individuals. Germline CDR1 reads SEHNR; CDR2 reads FQNEAQ (reference sequence). This CDR3 has 14 residues. Between the trimmed V and J ends, which lost 0 bases and 5 bases, there was a span of 11 bases. Here immunoSEQ multiplex PCR was the method, and the copy in TCRdb shows in-frame clones only, minus some. Of 2,500,000 or so clones listed, 93% are singletons. Sequenced input: naive CD4+ T cells from PBMCs. The sample's subset: CD45RA+ positively selected. This chain connects TRBV7-9 to TRBJ2-7; tentative D call: TRBD1 (6 bases). The clonotype originates from a young man in good health. Some clones in this sample may be carry-over from other donors' samples. The CDR3, as DNA: TGTGCCAGCAGCTTAGCCAGGGGTGACCACGAGCAGTACTTC. Protein product: CASSLARGDHEQYF.